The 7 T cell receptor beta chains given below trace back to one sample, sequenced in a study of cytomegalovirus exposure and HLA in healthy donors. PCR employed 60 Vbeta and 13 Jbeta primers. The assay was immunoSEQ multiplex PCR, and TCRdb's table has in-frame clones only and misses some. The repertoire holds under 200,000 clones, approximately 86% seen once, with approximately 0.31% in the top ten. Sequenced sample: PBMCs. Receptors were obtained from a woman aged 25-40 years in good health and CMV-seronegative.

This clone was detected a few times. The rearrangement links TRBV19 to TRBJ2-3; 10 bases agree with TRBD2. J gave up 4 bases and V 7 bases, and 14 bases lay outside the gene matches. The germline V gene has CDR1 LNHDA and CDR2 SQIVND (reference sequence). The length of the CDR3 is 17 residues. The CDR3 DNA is TGTGCCAGTACCTCACGTAAGAGCGGGGGGGGATCAGATACGCAGTATTTT. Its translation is CASTSRKSGGGSDTQYF.

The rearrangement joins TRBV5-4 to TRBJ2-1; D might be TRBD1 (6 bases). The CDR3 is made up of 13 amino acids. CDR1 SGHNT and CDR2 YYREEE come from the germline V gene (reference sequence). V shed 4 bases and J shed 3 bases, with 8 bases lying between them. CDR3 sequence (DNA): TGTGCCAGCAGCAACAGGGACTACAATGAGCAGTTCTTC. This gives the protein CASSNRDYNEQFF. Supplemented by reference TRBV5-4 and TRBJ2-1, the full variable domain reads ETGVTQSPTHLIKTRGQQVTLRCSSQSGHNTVSWYQQALGQGPQFIFQYYREEENGRGNFPPRFSGLQFPNYSSELNVNALELDDSALYLCASSNRDYNEQFFGPGTRLTVL.

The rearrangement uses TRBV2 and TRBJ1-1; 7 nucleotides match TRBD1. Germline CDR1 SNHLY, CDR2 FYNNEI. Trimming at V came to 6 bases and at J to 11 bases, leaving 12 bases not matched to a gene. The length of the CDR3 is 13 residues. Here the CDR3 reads CASRVTGAPWAFF. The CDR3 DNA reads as TGTGCCAGCAGAGTAACAGGGGCCCCGTGGGCTTTCTTT.

This CDR3 is CASSPEVLAITGELFF. The CDR3 bases are TGTGCCAGCAGCCCCGAGGTACTAGCGATCACCGGGGAGCTGTTTTTT. V usage is TRBV28 and J usage is TRBJ2-2; 7 bases agree with TRBD2. This CDR3 spans 16 amino acids. Germline trimming cut 6 bases from V and 4 bases from J; bases unmatched to any gene: 11. The germline V gene has CDR1 MDHEN and CDR2 SYDVKM.

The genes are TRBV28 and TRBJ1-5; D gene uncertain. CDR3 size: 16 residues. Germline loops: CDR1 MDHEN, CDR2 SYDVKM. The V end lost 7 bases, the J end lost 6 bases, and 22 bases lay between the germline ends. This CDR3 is CASTTGWGVRGQPQHF. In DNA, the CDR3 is TGTGCCAGCACCACGGGGTGGGGAGTGAGAGGTCAGCCCCAGCATTTT.

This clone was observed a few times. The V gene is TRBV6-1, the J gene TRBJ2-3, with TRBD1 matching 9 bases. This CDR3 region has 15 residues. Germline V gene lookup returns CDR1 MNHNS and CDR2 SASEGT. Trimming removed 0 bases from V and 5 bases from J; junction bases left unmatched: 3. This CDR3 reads CASSEAMTGGDTQYF. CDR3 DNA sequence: TGTGCCAGCAGTGAAGCCATGACAGGGGGAGATACGCAGTATTTT.

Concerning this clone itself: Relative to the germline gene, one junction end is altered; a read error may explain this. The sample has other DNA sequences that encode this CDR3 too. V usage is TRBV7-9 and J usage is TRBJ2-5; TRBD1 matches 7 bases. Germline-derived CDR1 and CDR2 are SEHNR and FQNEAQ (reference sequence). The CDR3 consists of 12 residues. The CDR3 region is CASSDRAETQYF. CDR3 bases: TGTGCCAGCAGCGACAGGGCGGAGACTCAGTACTTC. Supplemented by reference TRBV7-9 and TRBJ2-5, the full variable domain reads DTGVSQNPRHKITKRGQNVTFRCDPISEHNRLYWYRQTLGQGPEFLTYFQNEAQLEKSRLLSDRFSAERPKGSFSTLEIQRTEQGDSAMYLCASSDRAETQYFGPGTRLLVL.